This entry lists 30 T cell receptor beta chains sequenced from one sample in a study of response to subunit inactivated influenza vaccine. TCRdb re-called the RT-PCR reads with MiXCR, one entry per CDR3 protein. Altogether approximately 490,000 distinct CDR3 sequences are present, around 7.7% being singletons, with the ten largest covering approximately 14%. Sequenced material: PBMCs from blood, taken around 25 months after vaccination. These receptors came from a man between 50 and 70 years old who received an inactivated influenza vaccine.

Only a few counts were recorded for this clonotype. Given a much more abundant clone one base away, this may be a read error. The gene calls are TRBV6-5 and TRBJ1-2; D unresolved. The CDR3 is 12 residues long. Germline CDR1 MNHEY, CDR2 SVGAGI. Trimming left V 5 bases short and J 7 bases short, with 11 bases between. This chain's CDR3 is CASSPGEGGYTF. The CDR3 region has the DNA TGTGCCAGCAGTCCCGGGGAGGGTGGCTACACCTTC.

This clonotype was seen more than once but under ten times. This chain joins TRBV10-2 and TRBJ1-6; weak D call: TRBD1 (6 bases). Germline CDR1 and CDR2: WSHSY and SAAADI. The CDR3 covers 14 residues. Trimming took off 6 bases at V and 9 bases at J, with 15 bases between the two ends. In DNA form, the CDR3 reads TGCGCCAGCAGCTCAGAGACAGGTTTTTCACCCCTCCACTTT. This codes for CASSSETGFSPLHF.

In this sample, this clonotype turned up a few times. V gene TRBV29-1 combines with J gene TRBJ2-2; D ambiguous. CDR3 length: 12 amino acids. The germline V and J ends were trimmed by 4 bases and 1 base, with 4 bases remaining between them. CDR1 SQVTM and CDR2 ANQGSEA come from the germline V gene. The CDR3 reads CSVGRNTGELFF. In DNA form, the CDR3 reads TGCAGCGTTGGCAGGAACACCGGGGAGCTGTTTTTT.

This clonotype was seen many times. This chain links TRBV15 with TRBJ2-7; maybe TRBD1 (6 bases). The germline gives CDR1 LNHNV, CDR2 YYDKDF (reference sequence). V was trimmed by 1 base and J by 0 bases, leaving 19 bases between them. There are 18 residues in the CDR3. The CDR3 reads CATSRVPRTDRISYEQYF. In nucleotides, the CDR3 is TGTGCCACCAGCAGAGTCCCGAGGACAGACCGTATCTCCTACGAGCAGTACTTC.

This clonotype was seen repeatedly, ten times or more. The rearrangement uses TRBV5-1 and TRBJ2-3; TRBD1 is a possible D gene (5 bases). V lost 3 bases to trimming and J lost 9 bases, with 8 bases between them. This CDR3 is built from 11 residues. In germline, CDR1 is SGHRS, CDR2 YFSETQ. The CDR3 loop is CASSSPGTQYF. As DNA, the CDR3 is TGCGCCAGCAGCTCCCCAGGGACGCAGTATTTT.

This clonotype was recorded a few times. This chain links TRBV9 with TRBJ1-1; 7 bases line up with TRBD1. The germline gives CDR1 SGDLS, CDR2 YYNGEE. This CDR3 has 15 residues. With V trimmed by 4 bases and J by 1 base, 7 bases remained unmatched. CDR3 sequence reads: CASSPAGTANTEAFF. The DNA of the CDR3 is TGTGCCAGCAGCCCCGCCGGGACAGCGAACACTGAAGCTTTCTTT. The variable domain in full, completed from reference TRBV9 and TRBJ1-1, reads DSGVTQTPKHLITATGQRVTLRCSPRSGDLSVYWYQQSLDQGLQFLIQYYNGEERAKGNILERFSAQQFPDLHSELNLSSLELGDSALYFCASSPAGTANTEAFFGQGTRLTVV.

There are many counts of this clonotype. This chain joins TRBV20-1 and TRBJ2-3; D remains ambiguous. Per germline, CDR1 DFQATT and CDR2 SNEGSKA (reference sequence). The V end lost 3 bases, the J end lost 6 bases, and 4 bases lay between the germline ends. The CDR3 runs 10 residues. The CDR3 reads CSARVDTQYF. CDR3 DNA: TGCAGTGCTAGGGTGGATACGCAGTATTTT.

In this sample, this clonotype turned up many times. The chain has TRBV28 and TRBJ2-5; the D is unclear. Germline V lookup: CDR1 MDHEN, CDR2 SYDVKM. V gave up 3 bases and J gave up 1 base, with 6 bases separating them. There are 13 residues in the CDR3. This CDR3 reads CASSLASQETQYF. CDR3 coding DNA: TGTGCCAGCAGTTTGGCCAGCCAAGAGACCCAGTACTTC.

The chain recombines TRBV7-2 with TRBJ2-5, with 8 bases that match TRBD2. Germline V lookup: CDR1 SGHTA, CDR2 FQGNSA. V shed 0 bases and J 5 bases; nucleotides not matched to a gene: 5. This CDR3 has 15 amino acids. CDR3 region: CASSLARTSRETQYF. In DNA form, the CDR3 reads TGTGCCAGCAGCTTAGCCCGGACTAGCAGGGAGACCCAGTACTTC.

This chain uses TRBV28 with TRBJ1-5; D unresolved. The germline V and J ends were trimmed by 5 bases and 6 bases, with 11 bases remaining between them. The CDR3 is 13 amino acids. Germline loops: CDR1 MDHEN, CDR2 SYDVKM. CDR3 residues: CASSSTLGQPQHF. The CDR3 DNA reads TGTGCCAGCAGTAGTACCCTGGGTCAGCCCCAGCATTTT. The whole variable domain, remainder taken from reference TRBV28 and TRBJ1-5, is DVKVTQSSRYLVKRTGEKVFLECVQDMDHENMFWYRQDPGLGLRLIYFSYDVKMKEKGDIPEGYSVSREKKERFSLILESASTNQTSMYLCASSSTLGQPQHFGDGTRLSIL.

The gene calls are TRBV6-1 and TRBJ1-1, with a weak D call TRBD1 (6 bases). CDR1 MNHNS and CDR2 SASEGT come from the germline V gene. V lost 6 bases to trimming and J lost 6 bases, with 20 bases between them. The CDR3 loop spans 15 amino acids. The CDR3 DNA reads TGTGCCAGCAGGACTTTACAGAGGGGGTTGGCTGAAGCTTTCTTT. Its protein is CASRTLQRGLAEAFF.

This sequence joins TRBV16 and TRBJ2-7; 8 positions match TRBD2. From germline, CDR1 is KGHSY and CDR2 FQNENV. The CDR3 is 16 residues long. The V and J ends lost 2 bases and 3 bases, in that order; junction bases with no gene match: 9. The CDR3 DNA follows: TGTGCCAGCAGCCAACCGAGCGGGAGAAAGTTCTACGAGCAGTACTTC. Its translation: CASSQPSGRKFYEQYF.

This clonotype was counted only a few times. The chain links TRBV29-1 to TRBJ2-6, with TRBD1 identical over 7 bases. CDR1 and CDR2 from the germline V gene are SQVTM and ANQGSEA. The CDR3 is 13 residues long. J gave up 7 bases and V 7 bases, and 7 bases lay outside the gene matches. CDR3 protein: CSASTGSANVLTF. The CDR3 nucleotides are TGCAGCGCATCGACAGGGAGTGCCAACGTCCTGACTTTC.

This clonotype was seen a handful of times. The rearrangement joins TRBV20-1 to TRBJ2-1; 8 nucleotides align to TRBD2. Germline CDR1 DFQATT, CDR2 SNEGSKA (reference sequence). The length of the CDR3 is 14 residues. V shed 3 bases and J 8 bases; nucleotides not matched to a gene: 9. CDR3 sequence (DNA): TGCAGTGCTAGTCTACCGGGGGGGCGGGATGAGCAGTTCTTC. It translates to CSASLPGGRDEQFF.

Many counts were recorded for this clonotype. The chain has TRBV29-1 and TRBJ2-3, with TRBD2 matching 11 bases. The CDR3 contains 16 residues. Per the germline V gene, CDR1 is SQVTM and CDR2 is ANQGSEA. Unmatched junction bases numbered 5, after V lost 0 bases and J lost 3 bases. The CDR3 bases are TGCAGCGTTGAAGATCGAAGGACTAGCGGGACAGATACGCAGTATTTT. Residues: CSVEDRRTSGTDTQYF.

Only a few counts were recorded for this clonotype. The chain has TRBV10-3 and TRBJ2-1; 9 bases map to TRBD1. Per the germline V gene, CDR1 is ENHRY and CDR2 is SYGVKD. J gave up 0 bases and V 5 bases, and 5 bases lay outside the gene matches. The CDR3 sequence is 16 residues long. CDR3: CAISNTGGVSYNEQFF. The CDR3 DNA is TGTGCCATCAGTAATACAGGGGGCGTCTCCTACAATGAGCAGTTCTTC.

Many counts were recorded for this clonotype. This sequence joins TRBV6-5 and TRBJ2-5, with D tentatively TRBD2 (6 bases). Germline-derived CDR1 and CDR2 are MNHEY and SVGAGI. The germline V and J ends were trimmed by 4 bases and 5 bases, with 11 bases remaining between them. The CDR3 length is 13 residues. The CDR3 spells CASSSRRDETQYF. The CDR3 nucleotides read TGTGCCAGCAGTTCTCGGCGGGACGAGACCCAGTACTTC.

J is TRBJ2-2 and V is TRBV28; D not resolved. Germline V gene lookup returns CDR1 MDHEN and CDR2 SYDVKM. The CDR3 has 15 residues. V lost 3 bases and J lost 2, with 10 bases in between. The CDR3 nucleotides are TGTGCCAGCAGTTTTGGCAGTTTAAACACCGGGGAGCTGTTTTTT. Its protein product is CASSFGSLNTGELFF.

This clonotype has ten or more counts. V is TRBV7-6 and J is TRBJ1-3, with 10 bases matching TRBD1. CDR3 length: 17 amino acids. V was clipped by 5 bases and J by 4 bases; unmatched bases: 11. In germline, CDR1 is SGHVS, CDR2 FNYEAQ. Here the CDR3 DNA reads TGTGCCAGCAGCCCGTGGGACAGGGGAATTAGAGGAAACACCATATATTTT. Its translation is CASSPWDRGIRGNTIYF.

In this sample, this clonotype turned up many times. The rearrangement links TRBV4-2 to TRBJ1-5, with 8 bases identical to TRBD1. CDR1 LGHNA and CDR2 YNFKEQ come from the germline V gene. CDR3 size: 16 residues. V lost 0 bases, J lost 11 bases, and 12 bases stayed unmatched. The CDR3 nucleotides are TGTGCCAGCAGCCAAGACTTAGTTGACAGGGGTCTGTCCCAGCATTTT. Translation gives CASSQDLVDRGLSQHF.

The chain carries TRBV6-5 and TRBJ2-2; 7 nucleotides match TRBD2. V lost 0 bases and J lost 0; bases outside the gene matches: 7. The CDR3 is 18 residues long. Germline CDR1 MNHEY, CDR2 SVGAGI. Here the CDR3 reads CASSYSASGETNTGELFF. The CDR3 bases are TGTGCCAGCAGTTACTCGGCTAGCGGAGAAACGAACACCGGGGAGCTGTTTTTT.

This chain links TRBV6-1 with TRBJ1-6, with 7 positions matching TRBD1. Germline CDR1 and CDR2: MNHNS and SASEGT. V was clipped by 5 bases and J by 4 bases; unmatched bases: 8. This CDR3 comprises 16 residues. This chain's CDR3 is CASSLGPGQYNSPLHF. CDR3 nucleotides: TGTGCCAGCAGTCTCGGTCCGGGACAGTATAATTCACCCCTCCACTTT.

This clonotype appeared many times. The chain links TRBV2 to TRBJ2-1, with unresolved D. V was cut by 5 bases and J by 10 bases, with 12 bases left in between. Germline CDR1 is SNHLY and CDR2 is FYNNEI. This CDR3 has 12 residues. Written as DNA, the CDR3 is TGTGCCAGCAGTCTCGAAGCGAGAGAGCAGTTCTTC. It codes for CASSLEAREQFF.

This clonotype was counted a few times. This rearrangement joins TRBV5-1 to TRBJ2-3; D may be TRBD2 (5 bases). The germline V and J ends were trimmed by 4 bases and 0 bases, with 9 bases remaining between them. CDR1 is SGHRS and CDR2 is YFSETQ in the germline V gene. The CDR3 totals 14 residues. The CDR3: CASSAEVSTDTQYF. CDR3 bases: TGCGCCAGCAGCGCGGAGGTTAGCACAGATACGCAGTATTTT.

V and J are TRBV4-3 and TRBJ2-7; 11 nucleotides align to TRBD2. CDR1 and CDR2 from the germline V gene are LGHNA and YSLEER. CDR3 length equals 16 residues. J lost 2 bases, V lost 1 base, and 4 bases had no gene match. CDR3 nucleotide sequence: TGCGCCAGCAGCCAAGGGATTAGCGGGAGGGCCTACGAGCAGTACTTC. This sequence encodes CASSQGISGRAYEQYF.

In this sample, this clonotype turned up a few times. The chain links TRBV20-1 to TRBJ2-3; no reliable D call. The CDR3 has 16 residues. Germline CDR1 is DFQATT and CDR2 is SNEGSKA (reference sequence). The V gene lost 1 base and the J gene lost 1 base, with 15 bases spanning the gap. The CDR3, as DNA: TGCAGTGCTAGAGGCATGGCGACGAGCCGCACAGATACGCAGTATTTT. Encoded protein: CSARGMATSRTDTQYF.

The sample holds a few counts of this clonotype. V gene TRBV20-1 combines with J gene TRBJ2-7; 12 positions match TRBD1. Germline CDR1 and CDR2: DFQATT and SNEGSKA (reference sequence). The CDR3 extends over 21 amino acids. V was pared by 3 bases and J by 10 bases, with 31 bases of the junction left unmatched. CDR3 nucleotides: TGCAGTGCTAGGGGAGCTCTGCCGGGACAGGGGGCGGTTGAGGGATTATCAACTCAGTACTTC. This codes for CSARGALPGQGAVEGLSTQYF.

The chain links TRBV27 to TRBJ1-2; D is perhaps TRBD1 (5 bases). V lost 1 base, J lost 4 bases, and 13 bases lay in between. This CDR3 is built from 15 residues. Germline-derived CDR1 and CDR2 are MNHEY and SMNVEV (reference sequence). CDR3 protein: CASSLFGGWVYGYTF. The CDR3 bases are TGTGCCAGCAGTTTATTCGGGGGATGGGTCTATGGCTACACCTTC.

This clonotype was observed many times. The chain couples TRBV29-1 to TRBJ2-1; perhaps TRBD1 as D (6 bases). Trimming took off 6 bases at V and 12 bases at J, with 15 bases between the two ends. In germline, CDR1 is SQVTM, CDR2 ANQGSEA. The CDR3 sequence is 11 residues long. The chain's CDR3 is CSVDSDLGQFF. In nucleotides, the CDR3 is TGCAGCGTGGACAGTGATTTGGGGCAGTTCTTC.

This clonotype was counted ten times or more. The CDR3 DNA reads TGTGCCAGCAGCCCTGGAATGGTGGAGCAGTTCTTC. The encoded protein is CASSPGMVEQFF. J is TRBJ2-1 and V is TRBV11-1, with D uncertain. The germline V gene encodes CDR1 SGHAT and CDR2 FQDESV (reference sequence). The V end lost 5 bases, the J end lost 10 bases, and 12 bases lay between the germline ends. The CDR3 length is 12 residues.